This TCR beta chain came from a study of blood T cells in healthy people across ages. Study-level points and caveats: In long-lived donors, naive CD4+ cell counts and diversity exceeded those of aged donors.

Germline-derived CDR1 and CDR2 are PRHDT and FYEKMQ (reference sequence). V lost 0 bases and J lost 1, with 13 bases in between. The CDR3 is made up of 17 amino acids. Turning to this clonotype: Its antigen remains unknown.

A J-beta primer mix and a sample-barcoded 5' primer were used in a second PCR of roughly 6 to 12 cycles. From the 5' RACE reads, TCRdb called clonotypes with MiXCR, one entry per CDR3 protein. This table has about a million distinct CDR3 sequences, just over 50% appearing once. This TCR derives from an older woman in good health. The rearrangement joins TRBV13 to TRBJ2-1; possibly TRBD1 for D (5 bases). The sample comprised blood. The CDR3 DNA sequence: TGTGCCAGCAGCTTAGGGGGGCGAGCGAGATCCTACAATGAGCAGTTCTTC. Translation: CASSLGGRARSYNEQFF.